The 25 T cell receptor beta chains listed next were all sequenced from one sample in a study of T cell responses to AZD1222 COVID-19 vaccine. Data came from immunoSEQ multiplex PCR; TCRdb stores just in-frame clones and leaves some out. The sample lists about 120,000 clones; 70% to 90% were seen once. The material sequenced was peripheral blood, taken on day 0 of AZD1222 vaccination. The receptors here all came from an adult in good health.

The chain employs TRBV7-9 and TRBJ2-7, with 7 bases identical to TRBD2. This CDR3 is 13 amino acids long. CDR1 SEHNR and CDR2 FQNEAQ come from the germline V gene (reference sequence). The trim removed 8 bases at V and 3 bases at J, leaving 7 bases unmatched. Here the CDR3 reads CASRTTGGYEQYF. CDR3 in DNA: TGTGCCAGCCGTACTACGGGGGGCTACGAGCAGTACTTC.

V gene TRBV18 combines with J gene TRBJ2-3, with D perhaps TRBD2 (5 bases). This CDR3 is 15 amino acids long. CDR1 is KGHSH and CDR2 is LQKENI in the germline V gene. Trimming pared 6 bases from V and 6 bases from J, leaving 19 bases between. CDR3 protein: CASSSATGSEDTQYF. CDR3 DNA: TGTGCCAGCTCCTCAGCGACGGGATCTGAGGATACGCAGTATTTT.

The chain recombines TRBV18 with TRBJ1-5, with 7 bases matching TRBD1. CDR1 and CDR2 from the germline V gene are KGHSH and LQKENI. The CDR3 spans 16 residues. Germline trimming cut 3 bases from V and 0 bases from J; bases unmatched to any gene: 5. The CDR3 DNA reads TGTGCCAGCTCACCCTCGACAGGGAATAGCAATCAGCCCCAGCATTTT. It encodes CASSPSTGNSNQPQHF.

This chain uses TRBV6-4 with TRBJ2-2; D perhaps matches TRBD2 (5 bases). This CDR3 spans 14 amino acids. Germline CDR1 is MRHNA and CDR2 is SNTAGT. V was trimmed by 5 bases and J by 6 bases, leaving 13 bases between them. The CDR3 DNA reads as TGTGCCAGCAGTCAATTTGAGGGCGCCGGGGAGCTGTTTTTT. It codes for CASSQFEGAGELFF.

The gene calls are TRBV7-3 and TRBJ2-7, with D maybe TRBD2 (6 bases). The CDR3 covers 15 residues. CDR1 SGHTA and CDR2 FQGTGA come from the germline V gene. Trimming cost V 5 bases and J 5 bases, with 19 bases left between them. CDR3 sequence (DNA): TGTGCCAGCAGCCTAGGAGGGTTGAGGAGGGACGAGCAGTACTTC. This encodes CASSLGGLRRDEQYF.

This rearrangement joins TRBV28 to TRBJ2-1; D may be TRBD2 (7 bases). The V gene lost 5 bases and the J gene lost 12 bases, with 17 bases spanning the gap. This CDR3 is built from 13 residues. CDR1 and CDR2 (germline): MDHEN, SYDVKM. In nucleotides, the CDR3 is TGTGCCAGCAGTATAGGCGGGGGCGCCGGGCAGTTCTTC. Translation: CASSIGGGAGQFF.

This rearrangement joins TRBV6-5 to TRBJ1-1, with no clear D. CDR1 and CDR2 (germline): MNHEY, SVGAGI. Trimming removed 0 bases at V and 1 base at J, with 6 bases between. The CDR3 has 14 residues. Here the CDR3 reads CASSYSIRNTEAFF. DNA of the CDR3: TGTGCCAGCAGTTACTCGATCCGGAACACTGAAGCTTTCTTT.

A single count supports this clone. This chain links TRBV20-1 with TRBJ2-7; D is ambiguous. The CDR3 loop spans 10 amino acids. V gave up 3 bases and J gave up 5 bases, with 5 bases separating them. CDR1 is DFQATT, CDR2 SNEGSKA, per germline (reference sequence). CDR3 in DNA: TGCAGTGCTAGCCCCAACGAGCAGTACTTC. It yields the protein CSASPNEQYF.

The V and J genes are TRBV3-1 (or the pseudogene TRBV3-2) and TRBJ1-2; no definite D call. The CDR3 is made up of 14 amino acids. V was shortened by 4 bases and J by 4 bases, with 13 bases between the two germline ends. From germline, CDR1 is LGHDT and CDR2 YNNKEL (reference sequence). CDR3 sequence reads: CASSPNVQVYGYTF. CDR3 nucleotides: TGTGCCAGCAGCCCCAACGTCCAGGTCTATGGCTACACCTTC.

V gene TRBV19 combines with J gene TRBJ2-1; D might be TRBD1 (5 bases). CDR1 and CDR2 from the germline V gene are LNHDA and SQIVND (reference sequence). The length of the CDR3 is 15 residues. Trimming left V 6 bases short and J 4 bases short, with 16 bases between. The CDR3 DNA reads as TGTGCCAGTAGCGACCAGGGATTAGGATACAATGAGCAGTTCTTC. Residues: CASSDQGLGYNEQFF.

Only one count was recorded for this clone. The V call is TRBV11-2, the J call TRBJ1-2; the match to TRBD1 covers 10 bases. CDR1 SGHAT and CDR2 FQNNGV come from the germline V gene. J lost 8 bases, V lost 3 bases, and 3 bases had no gene match. This CDR3 spans 13 amino acids. The CDR3 spells CASSFDRGRGYTF. The CDR3 nucleotides are TGTGCCAGCAGCTTCGACAGGGGGCGAGGCTACACCTTC.

This clone was recorded a few times. The CDR3 sequence is CASGLTSEDSPLHF. DNA of the CDR3: TGTGCTAGTGGTTTGACCTCCGAGGATTCACCCCTCCACTTT. This chain uses TRBV12-5 with TRBJ1-6; D gene ambiguous. CDR1 and CDR2 (germline): LGHNT, FRNRAP. There are 14 residues in the CDR3. V lost 2 bases, J lost 8 bases, and 10 bases lay in between.

CDR3 sequence (DNA): TGTGCCAGCAGCCTCCCGGACACCGCTCATCAGCCCCAGCATTTT. The encoded protein is CASSLPDTAHQPQHF. The chain joins TRBV21-1 to TRBJ1-5; TRBD1, the table's D call, lacks a check against the DNA. TRBV21-1 is classified as a pseudogene. This CDR3 has 15 residues.

The chain couples TRBV5-1 to TRBJ1-1, with 8 bases aligning to TRBD1. V shed 4 bases and J 10 bases; nucleotides not matched to a gene: 9. The CDR3 is 13 residues long. Germline assignment: CDR1 SGHRS and CDR2 YFSETQ. CDR3 loop: CASSPRTGLGAFF. For the CDR3, the DNA is TGCGCCAGCAGCCCACGGACAGGGTTGGGAGCTTTCTTT. Full variable domain (missing parts from reference TRBV5-1 and TRBJ1-1): KAGVTQTPRYLIKTRGQQVTLSCSPISGHRSVSWYQQTPGQGLQFLFEYFSETQRNKGNFPGRFSGRQFSNSRSEMNVSTLELGDSALYLCASSPRTGLGAFFGQGTRLTVV.

The chain uses TRBV24-1 and TRBJ1-2, with 7 bases aligning to TRBD1. This CDR3 region has 14 residues. Germline values: CDR1 KGHDR, CDR2 SFDVKD. Trimming took 7 bases from V and 2 from J; bases not matched to a gene: 6. The CDR3 DNA is TGTGCCACCAGCGATATGACAGGGAACTATGGCTACACCTTC. This sequence encodes CATSDMTGNYGYTF.

This chain joins TRBV6-5 and TRBJ2-7; TRBD1 matches 11 bases. The CDR3 totals 13 residues. V gave up 6 bases and J gave up 6 bases; unmatched junction bases: 4. Germline values: CDR1 MNHEY, CDR2 SVGAGI. The CDR3 nucleotides read TGTGCCAGCAGCGGACAGGGGGCTGGCGAGCAGTACTTC. Encoded protein: CASSGQGAGEQYF.

The rearrangement joins TRBV19 to TRBJ1-1; D not resolved. Germline-derived CDR1 and CDR2 are LNHDA and SQIVND (reference sequence). Trimming cost V 6 bases and J 0 bases, with 14 bases left between them. The CDR3 is made up of 15 amino acids. CDR3 in amino acids: CASRLREYLNTEAFF. CDR3 nucleotides: TGTGCCAGTAGACTACGGGAGTACCTGAACACTGAAGCTTTCTTT.

The chain has TRBV27 and TRBJ1-1, with a weak D call TRBD1 (5 bases). This CDR3 spans 13 amino acids. CDR1 MNHEY and CDR2 SMNVEV come from the germline V gene (reference sequence). Trimming took 9 bases from V and 7 from J, leaving 18 bases between them. DNA for the CDR3: TGTGCCAGTCGGAGGGGCCAGAGCGGTGAAGCTTTCTTT. As protein: CASRRGQSGEAFF.

The chain is built from TRBV21-1 and TRBJ1-2; the D call TRBD1 from the table was never checked on the DNA. TRBV21-1 is termed a pseudogene. The CDR3 has 16 amino acids. As DNA, the CDR3 is TGTGCCAGCAGCAAAGGCAAGGCAGGGTGGGGTGATGGCTACACCTTC. Amino acid sequence: CASSKGKAGWGDGYTF.

This clone was observed once. This chain links TRBV27 with TRBJ1-2, with a possible D match to TRBD1 (6 bases). Germline CDR1 MNHEY, CDR2 SMNVEV (reference sequence). The ends were cut back, 6 bases at V and 5 bases at J, with 19 bases in the middle. The CDR3 is made up of 15 amino acids. CDR3: CASRKHPGELYGYTF. The CDR3 DNA is TGTGCCAGCAGAAAGCACCCAGGGGAATTATATGGCTACACCTTC.

V is TRBV2 and J is TRBJ1-6; no clear D gene. Between the trimmed V and J ends, which lost 7 bases and 2 bases, there was a span of 9 bases. Germline V gene data show CDR1 as SNHLY and CDR2 as FYNNEI. The CDR3 totals 14 residues. CDR3: CASKAVPYNSPLHF. Here the CDR3 DNA reads TGTGCCAGCAAGGCAGTCCCCTATAATTCACCCCTCCACTTT.

This rearrangement joins TRBV5-6 to TRBJ2-7; TRBD2 matches at 8 bases. The V gene's germline CDR1 is SGHDT and CDR2 YYEEEE. V dropped 0 bases and J dropped 7; count of bases not matched to a gene: 15. CDR3 length equals 17 residues. In nucleotides, the CDR3 is TGTGCCAGCAGCTTGGACCCTCGTCGCGGGGGGCGCAATGAGCAGTACTTC. Its translation is CASSLDPRRGGRNEQYF.

This clone was seen a handful of times. The V and J genes are TRBV18 and TRBJ1-1; D unresolved. Germline V CDR1 and CDR2: KGHSH, LQKENI. The CDR3 is 17 residues long. The V end lost 1 base, the J end lost 1 base, and 16 bases lay between the germline ends. The CDR3 protein is CASSPRADGQPNTEAFF. The CDR3 DNA reads TGTGCCAGCTCACCACGTGCGGACGGGCAACCGAACACTGAAGCTTTCTTT.

J is TRBJ1-5 and V is TRBV28; D possibly corresponds to TRBD1 (6 bases). CDR1 MDHEN and CDR2 SYDVKM come from the germline V gene. This CDR3 has 13 amino acids. The V gene lost 4 bases and the J gene lost 5 bases, with 9 bases spanning the gap. CDR3 DNA sequence: TGTGCCAGCAGTTGGGGGCGCGATCAGCCCCAGCATTTT. Its protein is CASSWGRDQPQHF.

The chain has TRBV3-1 (or the pseudogene TRBV3-2) and TRBJ1-4, with no clear D. Trimming shortened V by 4 bases and J by 5 bases, and 11 bases separated the two germline ends. CDR1 is LGHDT, CDR2 YNNKEL, per germline (reference sequence). This CDR3 contains 14 residues. The DNA for the CDR3 is TGTGCCAGCAGCCCCGGGATCCTGAATGAAAAACTGTTTTTT. Its translation: CASSPGILNEKLFF.